The TCR beta chain under discussion was sequenced for a study of T cell responses to AZD1222 COVID-19 vaccine. The study, taken as a whole, reports: At baseline, seropositivity was found in only a handful of AZD1222 recipients. Dominant at 160-218 and 743-854, vaccine-associated CD4 TCRs also spanned spike.

A remark on this clone: Its target is unknown.

TCRdb's table, derived via immunoSEQ multiplex PCR, lists solely in-frame clones and lacks some. The sample contains around 150,000 clones, about 89% of which appear only once. Germline CDR1 MDHEN, CDR2 SYDVKM. V dropped 3 bases and J dropped 3 bases, with 9 bases sitting between them. The CDR3 is 13 amino acids. Source: peripheral blood, taken 28 days after the second dose of the MenACWY control vaccine. The clonotype comes from an adult who received the MenACWY meningococcal vaccine as a control. This sequence joins TRBV28 and TRBJ2-7, with D maybe TRBD1 (5 bases). The CDR3 bases are TGTGCCAGCAGTTTTAGGGGTTTCTACGAGCAGTACTTC. The encoded protein is CASSFRGFYEQYF.